The 23 T cell receptor beta chains presented below share a single source sample, sequenced in a study of blood T cells in healthy people across ages. Then a second PCR, running roughly 7 to 11 cycles, was carried out with a sample-barcoded 5' primer and a J-beta primer mix. TCRdb re-analysed the 5' RACE reads in MiXCR, keeping a single row per CDR3 protein. The sample gives hundreds of thousands of distinct CDR3 sequences, approximately 39% of which show up once; 20% to 25% is in the top ten. Sequencing was carried out using blood. These receptors were collected from a woman aged 60-75 years in good health.

This clonotype has more than one count but fewer than ten. The genes are TRBV28 and TRBJ2-3; unclear D gene. Germline CDR1 and CDR2: MDHEN and SYDVKM. The CDR3 spans 13 residues. V was shortened by 6 bases and J by 6 bases, with 13 bases between the two germline ends. CDR3 sequence (DNA): TGTGCCAGCAGAAAATTTCTAGGTGATACGCAGTATTTT. The encoded protein is CASRKFLGDTQYF.

This clonotype was counted many times. This chain uses TRBV29-1 with TRBJ2-7; possibly TRBD2 for D (5 bases). CDR1 and CDR2 (germline): SQVTM, ANQGSEA. The CDR3 extends over 13 amino acids. Trimming pared 6 bases from V and 6 bases from J, leaving 18 bases between. The CDR3 is CSVDRETTSEQYF. In DNA form, the CDR3 reads TGCAGCGTGGACCGGGAAACCACCTCCGAGCAGTACTTC.

The V gene is TRBV12-3 or TRBV12-4, the J gene TRBJ2-4; no reliable D call. V was clipped by 8 bases and J by 4 bases, with 15 bases between them. The CDR3 length is 14 residues. This CDR3 is CASCRDAKKNIQYF. CDR3 nucleotide sequence: TGTGCCAGCTGCCGAGACGCCAAGAAAAACATTCAGTACTTC.

The rearrangement links TRBV29-1 to TRBJ2-1; D unresolved. Looked up from germline, CDR1 is SQVTM and CDR2 is ANQGSEA. CDR3 length equals 13 residues. CDR3 in DNA: TGCAGGGCCGCCCTTCTAGGGTACAATGAGCAGTTCTTC. Amino acids: CRAALLGYNEQFF.

A few counts support this clonotype. The J gene is TRBJ2-3, the V gene TRBV15, with 10 nucleotides matching TRBD2. The germline CDR1 and CDR2 sequences are LNHNV and YYDKDF (reference sequence). V shed 8 bases, J shed 9 bases, and the junction held 11 bases outside the gene matches. This CDR3 is 14 amino acids long. This CDR3 is CATGERGGSGTQYF. The CDR3 DNA reads TGTGCCACCGGGGAGCGGGGGGGCTCGGGAACGCAGTATTTT.

This clonotype was picked up many times. This sequence joins TRBV9 and TRBJ2-5; no clear D. CDR1 is SGDLS, CDR2 YYNGEE, per germline. The CDR3 is 14 residues long. V was cut by 0 bases and J by 5 bases, with 11 bases left in between. CDR3 residues: CASSVDPASETQYF. The CDR3 nucleotides read TGTGCCAGCAGCGTAGACCCAGCCTCCGAGACCCAGTACTTC.

The V call is TRBV30, the J call TRBJ1-1, with a possible D match to TRBD1 (5 bases). Germline V lookup: CDR1 GTSNPN, CDR2 SVGIG (reference sequence). There are 14 residues in the CDR3. Trimming took off 4 bases at V and 0 bases at J, with 12 bases between the two ends. CDR3 sequence: CAWKDSRMNTEAFF. The CDR3 DNA follows: TGTGCCTGGAAAGACAGTAGGATGAACACTGAAGCTTTCTTT.

Comment on this clonotype: A much larger clone differs from this one at a single base, so this may be a read error. V and J are TRBV29-1 and TRBJ2-1; D not certain. This CDR3 spans 11 amino acids. Germline V gene data show CDR1 as SQVTM and CDR2 as ANQGSEA. The chain's CDR3 is CSVGRYNEQLF. DNA for the CDR3: TGCAGCGTTGGCAGGTACAATGAGCAGCTCTTC.

The chain combines TRBV27 with TRBJ2-3; TRBD1 matches 7 bases. V lost 4 bases and J lost 4; bases outside the gene matches: 14. Germline CDR1 is MNHEY and CDR2 is SMNVEV (reference sequence). This CDR3 has 17 residues. In DNA, the CDR3 is TGTGCCAGCAGTTCCCCATTGCAGAGACAGGGATCAGATACGCAGTATTTT. It specifies CASSSPLQRQGSDTQYF.

This clonotype was seen at least ten times. The rearrangement uses TRBV5-1 and TRBJ2-7, with 8 bases lining up with TRBD2. CDR3 size: 14 residues. V gave up 4 bases and J gave up 1 base; unmatched junction bases: 4. CDR1 is SGHRS and CDR2 is YFSETQ in the germline V gene. The CDR3 reads CASSPREGSYEQYF. CDR3 in DNA: TGCGCCAGCAGCCCCCGGGAGGGTTCCTACGAGCAGTACTTC.

This chain joins TRBV6-5 and TRBJ2-1; TRBD2 aligns across 10 bases. Per germline, CDR1 MNHEY and CDR2 SVGAGI. This CDR3 has 15 residues. V lost 6 bases, J lost 5 bases, and 7 bases stayed unmatched. The CDR3 nucleotides read TGTGCCAGCAGCCTGGGACTAGCGCCAAACAATGAGCAGTTCTTC. It translates to CASSLGLAPNNEQFF.

The sample holds many counts of this clonotype. A junction end diverges from the germline sequence, so it may reflect a read error. This chain connects TRBV5-1 to TRBJ1-5; no definite D call. Germline lookup yields CDR1 SGHRS and CDR2 YFSETQ. The CDR3 runs 13 residues. CDR3 residues: CASSLAGDQPQHF. For the CDR3, the DNA is TGTGCCAGCAGCTTGGCAGGAGACCAGCCCCAGCATTTT. Full variable domain (outside the CDR3, taken from reference TRBV5-1 and TRBJ1-5): KAGVTQTPRYLIKTRGQQVTLSCSPISGHRSVSWYQQTPGQGLQFLFEYFSETQRNKGNFPGRFSGRQFSNSRSEMNVSTLELGDSALYLCASSLAGDQPQHFGDGTRLSIL.

This clonotype appeared a few times. DNA for the CDR3: TGCAGTGCTAGAGGAGGACAGGGGGTGACAGATACGCAGTATTTT. Residues: CSARGGQGVTDTQYF. V and J are TRBV20-1 and TRBJ2-3, with 10 nucleotides matching TRBD1. V lost 1 base and J lost 3; bases outside the gene matches: 4. CDR3 length: 15 residues. The germline gives CDR1 DFQATT, CDR2 SNEGSKA (reference sequence).

The genes are TRBV10-3 and TRBJ2-7, with D unresolved. V was clipped by 10 bases and J by 5 bases, with 18 bases between them. The CDR3 extends over 13 amino acids. Germline V gene sequence: CDR1 ENHRY, CDR2 SYGVKD. In nucleotides, the CDR3 is TGTGCCACCACAGTGACCGGATCGCACGAGCAGTACTTC. Amino acids: CATTVTGSHEQYF.

J is TRBJ2-5 and V is TRBV24-1; TRBD2 agrees at 16 bases. With V trimmed by 2 bases and J by 11 bases, 16 bases remained unmatched. Per the germline V gene, CDR1 is KGHDR and CDR2 is SFDVKD. The length of the CDR3 is 19 residues. CDR3 DNA: TGTGCCACCAGTGATTCCGGGACTAGCGGGGGGGCAGTCTACAATGAGCAGTACTTC. Translated, it gives CATSDSGTSGGAVYNEQYF.

In regard to this clonotype: The DNA is omitted, as the CDR3 cannot be located on it reliably, and the CDR3 follows TCRdb's listing. The V call is TRBV20-1, the J call TRBJ1-2; no DNA check was done on the table's D call, TRBD1. The CDR3 is 13 amino acids in total, end residues counted. Germline CDR1 DFQATT, CDR2 SNEGSKA (reference sequence). This CDR3 is CSASLDKAYGYTF.

This chain joins TRBV27 and TRBJ1-6; weak D call: TRBD1 (5 bases). V was cut by 3 bases and J by 7 bases, with 10 bases left in between. From germline, CDR1 is MNHEY and CDR2 SMNVEV (reference sequence). The CDR3 loop spans 14 amino acids. This chain's CDR3 is CASSFEGLNSPLHF. In DNA form, the CDR3 reads TGTGCCAGCAGTTTCGAGGGGTTGAATTCACCCCTCCACTTT.

This chain joins TRBV12-3 or TRBV12-4 and TRBJ2-1; D uncertain. The J call may be wrong; the DNA end is better matched by TRBJ2-7. The CDR3 loop spans 11 amino acids. The CDR3 DNA sequence: TGTGCCAGCGGTAAAAGTTGGGAGCAGTACTTC. Its translation: CASGKSWEQYF.

This clonotype was seen a single time. A much more abundant neighbour one base away suggests this may be a read error. V gene TRBV28 combines with J gene TRBJ2-5, with a weak D call TRBD1 (5 bases). The germline gives CDR1 MDHEN, CDR2 SYDVKM. Trimming pared 6 bases from V and 2 bases from J, leaving 16 bases between. The CDR3 totals 15 residues. The CDR3 sequence: CASRLAFRGQETQYF. CDR3 DNA sequence: TGTGCCAGCAGGCTCGCCTTTAGGGGACAAGAGACCCAGTACTTC.

This clonotype turned up a few times. The chain is built from TRBV20-1 and TRBJ2-3; TRBD1 aligns across 8 bases. The CDR3 sequence is 16 residues long. The V segment lost 2 bases and the J segment 3 bases; nucleotides outside the gene matches: 10. CDR1 and CDR2 (germline): DFQATT, SNEGSKA (reference sequence). CDR3 sequence reads: CSARHGQGIGTDTQYF. For the CDR3, the DNA is TGCAGTGCTAGACATGGACAGGGAATTGGTACAGATACGCAGTATTTT.

Concerning this clonotype itself: Possible read error: a much larger clone is one base away. The chain is built from TRBV12-3 or TRBV12-4 and TRBJ2-4; 7 bases are a match to TRBD1. This CDR3 is 14 amino acids long. The CDR3 region has the DNA TGTGCCGGCAGCAATACGGGACAGCATTCGGTTCAGTACTTC. Protein sequence: CAGSNTGQHSVQYF.

The chain employs TRBV20-1 and TRBJ1-2; D not resolved. This CDR3 spans 12 amino acids. Trimming removed 4 bases from V and 6 bases from J, with 12 bases in between. Germline loops: CDR1 DFQATT, CDR2 SNEGSKA (reference sequence). The CDR3 protein is CSAKRTRDGYTF. CDR3 DNA: TGCAGTGCTAAGCGGACGAGGGATGGCTACACCTTC.

The chain recombines TRBV10-3 with TRBJ2-5; TRBD2 matches at 14 bases. With V trimmed by 7 bases and J by 5 bases, 3 bases remained unmatched. In germline, CDR1 is ENHRY, CDR2 SYGVKD. This CDR3 spans 14 amino acids. The CDR3 is CAIKTSGGAETQYF. The CDR3 nucleotides are TGTGCCATCAAGACTAGCGGGGGGGCCGAGACCCAGTACTTC.